A single sample is the source of the 8 T cell receptor beta chains below, sequenced in a study of T cells in women clearing cervical HPV infection. The protocol was immunoSEQ multiplex PCR, while the TCRdb copy is restricted to in-frame clones and leaves out a portion. Its listing shows 30,000 to 35,000 clones. The sequencing input was blood buffy coat. The receptors here all came from a woman between 18 and 70 years old with a cervical HPV16 infection that either progressed to CIN3+ or cleared (not recorded which).

Details on this clone: The observed sequence ends 3 residues before the CDR3 terminus, with the missing tail filled in from the germline J gene. The chain carries TRBV20-1 and TRBJ2-1; perhaps TRBD2 as D (7 bases). Germline values: CDR1 DFQATT, CDR2 SNEGSKA (reference sequence). The CDR3 consists of 14 residues. Trimming removed 3 bases from V and 6 bases from J, with 15 bases in between. The CDR3: CSARGGRGINEQFF. The CDR3 bases that were read are TGCAGTGCTAGGGGTGGGAGGGGGATCAATGAG.

Notes on this clone: The read is 3 residues too short to cover the CDR3 end, so that end is filled in from the germline J gene. The chain carries TRBV20-1 and TRBJ2-7; TRBD2 might be the D (7 bases). V dropped 3 bases and J dropped 1 base, with 10 bases sitting between them. Germline loops: CDR1 DFQATT, CDR2 SNEGSKA (reference sequence). This CDR3 has 13 residues. Incomplete CDR3 DNA: TGCAGTGCTAGCGGGGGGCAATCCTACGAG. It is translated as CSASGGQSYE. In full, the CDR3 is CSASGGQSYEQYF.

Notes on this clone: The read terminates 3 residues ahead of where the CDR3 ends, so the germline J gene completes it. The rearrangement links TRBV20-1 to TRBJ2-3, with 7 nucleotides matching TRBD2. The germline gives CDR1 DFQATT, CDR2 SNEGSKA (reference sequence). The CDR3 contains 14 residues. V lost 5 bases and J lost 3; bases outside the gene matches: 8. The sequenced part of the CDR3 DNA is TGCAGTGCTTCGGGGGGTTGGGAGACAGATACG. Its translation is CSASGGWETDT. The full CDR3 is CSASGGWETDTQYF.

This clone ranks as medium-sized (0.01 to 0.1%) in terms of frequency. The read ends 3 residues early relative to the CDR3; the germline J gene fills the gap. The gene calls are TRBV7-2 and TRBJ2-2; D unclear. Germline values: CDR1 SGHTA, CDR2 FQGNSA. Trimming cost V 4 bases and J 1 base, with 4 bases left between them. CDR3 length: 13 residues. The part of the CDR3 DNA that was read is TGTGCCAGCAGCTCCAGGAACACCGGGGAG. Its protein product is CASSSRNTGE. The full-length CDR3 reads as CASSSRNTGELFF.

Here the CDR3 reads CASSYQMNTEAFF. CDR3 DNA (partial): TGTGCCAGCAGCTACCAGATGAACACTGAA. The V gene is TRBV7-6, the J gene TRBJ1-1; D call uncertain. The missing CDR3 end, 3 residues past where the read stops, is filled in from the germline J gene. The V and J ends lost 4 bases and 0 bases respectively, with 6 bases between them. CDR3 length equals 13 residues. CDR1 is SGHVS and CDR2 is FNYEAQ in the germline V gene.

With regard to this clone: From the germline J gene comes the end of the CDR3, since the read stops 3 residues before it. The V call is TRBV7-6, the J call TRBJ2-7; no clear D. The CDR3 has 12 amino acids. Germline-derived CDR1 and CDR2 are SGHVS and FNYEAQ. V dropped 5 bases and J dropped 0 bases, with 5 bases sitting between them. The CDR3 DNA, read in part, is TGTGCCAGCAGCCATAGCTCCTACGAG. Translating it yields CASSHSSYE. The full CDR3 reads CASSHSSYEQYF. Looking up the rest from reference TRBV7-6 and TRBJ2-7 gives the full variable domain: GAGVSQSPRYKVTKRGQDVALRCDPISGHVSLYWYRQALGQGPEFLTYFNYEAQQDKSGLPNDRFSAERPEGSISTLTIQRTEQRDSAMYRCASSHSSYEQYFGPGTRLTVT.

In regard to this clone: The read comes to an end 3 residues before the CDR3 does, leaving the germline J gene to fill in the end. The chain recombines TRBV11-3 with TRBJ2-7; 7 bases line up with TRBD2. This CDR3 spans 15 amino acids. Per germline, CDR1 SGHNT and CDR2 YENEEA. The J segment lost 1 base and the V segment lost 1 base, leaving 4 bases of the junction unmatched. The part of the CDR3 DNA that was read is TGTGCCAGCAGCTTAGTGCGGGAGCTGTCCTACGAG. It encodes CASSLVRELSYE. The CDR3 as a whole reads CASSLVRELSYEQYF.

Remarks on this clone: Read coverage stops 3 residues before the CDR3 terminus; the germline J gene supplies the remainder. V and J are TRBV2 and TRBJ1-2; 9 positions match TRBD1. The V and J ends lost 3 bases and 6 bases, in that order; junction bases with no gene match: 8. This CDR3 comprises 15 residues. The germline V gene has CDR1 SNHLY and CDR2 FYNNEI. The sequenced CDR3 bases are TGTGCCAGCAGTGACCAGACAGGGGGTGTGGATGGC. This sequence encodes CASSDQTGGVDG. In full, the CDR3 reads CASSDQTGGVDGYTF.